A single sample is the source of the 27 T cell receptor beta chains below, sequenced in a study of T cell responses to AZD1222 COVID-19 vaccine. TCRdb's copy holds only in-frame clones and misses some; the assay was immunoSEQ multiplex PCR. The sample lists 180,000 or so clones; 85% to 90% were seen once. The sequencing here drew on peripheral blood, taken on day 0 of AZD1222 vaccination. These receptors were taken from an adult in good health.

The chain employs TRBV19 and TRBJ2-1; maybe TRBD1 (6 bases). CDR3 length equals 15 residues. The V end lost 1 base, the J end lost 4 bases, and 11 bases lay between the germline ends. Germline values: CDR1 LNHDA, CDR2 SQIVND (reference sequence). The CDR3 DNA sequence: TGTGCCAGTAGTATAGCAGGGGTGACGTACAATGAGCAGTTCTTC. This translates into CASSIAGVTYNEQFF.

V gene TRBV24-1 combines with J gene TRBJ1-1, with 7 bases that match TRBD1. The germline V gene has CDR1 KGHDR and CDR2 SFDVKD. Trimming at V came to 5 bases and at J to 1 base, leaving 0 bases not matched to a gene. The CDR3 loop spans 13 amino acids. The CDR3: CATSGTGNTEAFF. DNA for the CDR3: TGTGCCACCAGTGGGACAGGGAACACTGAAGCTTTCTTT.

The chain uses TRBV7-8 and TRBJ1-2, with D perhaps matching TRBD1 (5 bases). The CDR3 has 15 residues. V was trimmed by 6 bases and J by 5 bases, leaving 19 bases between them. The germline V gene encodes CDR1 SGHVS and CDR2 FQNEAQ. This CDR3 reads CASSLQGVVKYGYTF. The CDR3 DNA sequence: TGTGCCAGCAGTTTGCAGGGAGTGGTAAAATATGGCTACACCTTC.

The DNA for the CDR3 is TGTGCCAGCAGGGCTAGGGAATTTGGAAACACCATATATTTT. Translated: CASRAREFGNTIYF. The chain is built from TRBV7-9 and TRBJ1-3; D unclear. The CDR3 has 14 residues. V was pared by 6 bases and J by 3 bases, with 12 bases between. Per germline, CDR1 SEHNR and CDR2 FQNEAQ (reference sequence). The full variable domain, its missing parts supplied by reference TRBV7-9 and TRBJ1-3, is DTGVSQNPRHKITKRGQNVTFRCDPISEHNRLYWYRQTLGQGPEFLTYFQNEAQLEKSRLLSDRFSAERPKGSFSTLEIQRTEQGDSAMYLCASRAREFGNTIYFGEGSWLTVV.

The chain couples TRBV4-2 to TRBJ2-1; 7 bases agree with TRBD2. Trimming removed 1 base from V and 1 base from J; junction bases left unmatched: 13. Germline CDR1 and CDR2: LGHNA and YNFKEQ. This CDR3 comprises 19 residues. CDR3 coding DNA: TGTGCCAGCAGCCAAGGGGCTGCGACTAGCAGCATTTCCTACAATGAGCAGTTCTTC. The encoded protein is CASSQGAATSSISYNEQFF.

The chain joins TRBV2 to TRBJ2-7; TRBD2 matches 7 bases. CDR3 length equals 15 residues. Germline values: CDR1 SNHLY, CDR2 FYNNEI. V shed 5 bases, J shed 1 base, and the junction held 8 bases outside the gene matches. For the CDR3, the DNA is TGTGCCAGCAGTCTAGACGGCGGGGGTTCCTACGAGCAGTACGTC. Translated, it gives CASSLDGGGSYEQYV.

J is TRBJ1-5 and V is TRBV7-5. TRBV7-5 is described as a pseudogene. The CDR3 length is 18 residues. The CDR3 is CARSLARYTSCCNQPQHF. CDR3 coding DNA: TGTGCCAGAAGCTTAGCGAGGTACACCTCTTGTTGCAATCAGCCCCAGCATTTT.

The V and J genes are TRBV9 and TRBJ2-2; 10 bases align to TRBD2. The CDR3 has 15 residues. The V segment lost 3 bases and the J segment 4 bases; nucleotides outside the gene matches: 3. The germline V gene encodes CDR1 SGDLS and CDR2 YYNGEE. The CDR3 is CASSAGLAATGELFF. DNA of the CDR3: TGTGCCAGCAGCGCCGGACTAGCGGCCACCGGGGAGCTGTTTTTT.

This clone appeared a single time. In DNA form, the CDR3 reads TGCGCCAGCAGGCAGGCCTTGAGTGGGGTCTACGAGCAGTACTTC. Its protein product is CASRQALSGVYEQYF. V is TRBV4-3 and J is TRBJ2-7; D remains unclear. Per the germline V gene, CDR1 is LGHNA and CDR2 is YSLEER. V lost 6 bases to trimming and J lost 3 bases, with 18 bases between them. The CDR3 loop spans 15 amino acids.

This clone is a singleton in its sample. The chain couples TRBV2 to TRBJ1-3; D remains unclear. Germline V gene data show CDR1 as SNHLY and CDR2 as FYNNEI. The ends were cut back, 9 bases at V and 2 bases at J, with 8 bases in the middle. This CDR3 spans 12 amino acids. CDR3 residues: CASATAGNTIYF. The CDR3 DNA follows: TGTGCCAGTGCGACCGCTGGAAACACCATATATTTT.

The rearrangement joins TRBV7-9 to TRBJ2-6; possibly TRBD1 or TRBD2 for D (5 bases each). CDR1 is SEHNR, CDR2 FQNEAQ, per germline (reference sequence). V was clipped by 2 bases and J by 2 bases, with 13 bases between them. CDR3 length: 17 residues. In nucleotides, the CDR3 is TGTGCCAGCAGCTTAAGGGTGGGGGATGCTGGGGCCAACGTCCTGACTTTC. Its protein product is CASSLRVGDAGANVLTF.

The CDR3 loop reads CASSYSGPGAGGNTIYF. In nucleotides, the CDR3 is TGTGCCAGCAGTTACTCAGGCCCGGGGGCCGGCGGAAACACCATATATTTT. The chain is built from TRBV6-2 or TRBV6-3 and TRBJ1-3, with a tentative D call TRBD1 (6 bases). This CDR3 region has 17 residues. The V gene's germline CDR1 is MNHEY and CDR2 SVGEGT. The V gene lost 0 bases and the J gene lost 4 bases, with 16 bases spanning the gap.

This clone was observed a handful of times. The rearrangement uses TRBV12-3 or TRBV12-4 and TRBJ1-5; no reliable D call. The CDR3 runs 13 residues. Trimming cost V 4 bases and J 11 bases, with 15 bases left between them. In DNA, the CDR3 is TGTGCCAGCAGTTCGGCCATCTCCAAGGCCCAGCATTTT. Its translation: CASSSAISKAQHF.

This clone was counted a single time. The chain is built from TRBV19 and TRBJ1-2; D is possibly TRBD1 (6 bases). V gave up 4 bases and J gave up 1 base, with 10 bases separating them. This CDR3 has 14 residues. From germline, CDR1 is LNHDA and CDR2 SQIVND (reference sequence). In DNA form, the CDR3 reads TGTGCCAGTAGTACGGGAGGGGGTAACTATGGCTACACCTTC. Protein: CASSTGGGNYGYTF.

The chain is built from TRBV27 and TRBJ1-2; D is ambiguous. Germline V gene data show CDR1 as MNHEY and CDR2 as SMNVEV (reference sequence). V was clipped by 2 bases and J by 0 bases, with 25 bases between them. CDR3 length equals 20 residues. CDR3 loop: CASSLRKLPGISQTNYGYTF. CDR3 in DNA: TGTGCCAGCAGTTTAAGGAAACTTCCCGGGATTAGCCAGACTAACTATGGCTACACCTTC.

The chain couples TRBV3-1 (or the pseudogene TRBV3-2) to TRBJ1-3, with no clear D. Germline assignment: CDR1 LGHDT and CDR2 YNNKEL (reference sequence). The V end lost 6 bases, the J end lost 4 bases, and 10 bases lay between the germline ends. The CDR3 contains 13 residues. CDR3 sequence: CASSLKGGNTIYF. Written as DNA, the CDR3 is TGTGCCAGCAGTCTGAAGGGAGGAAACACCATATATTTT.

V gene TRBV10-3 combines with J gene TRBJ2-1; 11 nucleotides agree with TRBD2. This CDR3 is 14 amino acids long. The V and J ends lost 6 bases and 6 bases, in that order; junction bases with no gene match: 4. Germline V gene lookup returns CDR1 ENHRY and CDR2 SYGVKD. In DNA form, the CDR3 reads TGTGCCATCAGCACCGGGACTAGCGGCAATGAGCAGTTCTTC. This codes for CAISTGTSGNEQFF.

V and J are TRBV3-1 (or the pseudogene TRBV3-2) and TRBJ2-5; the D call may be TRBD1 or TRBD2 (5 bases each). Trimming removed 0 bases at V and 5 bases at J, with 13 bases between. CDR3 length equals 15 residues. Germline V gene lookup returns CDR1 LGHDT and CDR2 YNNKEL (reference sequence). CDR3 nucleotide sequence: TGTGCCAGCAGCCAAGATGAGGGACGTCGGGAGACCCAGTACTTC. As protein: CASSQDEGRRETQYF.

This clone was counted ten times or more. The chain is built from TRBV11-3 and TRBJ2-3, with D perhaps TRBD2 (6 bases). Germline CDR1 is SGHNT and CDR2 is YENEEA. CDR3 length: 16 residues. V was shortened by 6 bases and J by 2 bases, with 18 bases between the two germline ends. The CDR3 sequence is CASSQHRDLVTDTQYF. For the CDR3, the DNA is TGTGCCAGCAGTCAACACCGGGACTTAGTCACAGATACGCAGTATTTT.

This rearrangement joins TRBV4-3 to TRBJ1-1; D is uncertain. Trimming shortened V by 4 bases and J by 8 bases, and 29 bases separated the two germline ends. There are 18 residues in the CDR3. CDR1 and CDR2 (germline): LGHNA, YSLEER. CDR3 sequence: CASSRRLAFTYQRPEAFF. The CDR3 DNA reads as TGCGCCAGCAGCCGACGCCTGGCGTTCACCTACCAACGACCCGAAGCTTTCTTT.

The chain combines TRBV7-9 with TRBJ2-3; unclear D gene. Germline V CDR1 and CDR2: SEHNR, FQNEAQ (reference sequence). This CDR3 has 16 residues. V was clipped by 8 bases and J by 0 bases, with 18 bases between them. The CDR3 DNA is TGTGCCAGCGGCCTTTCGGTCGCGGCTAGCACAGATACGCAGTATTTT. It yields the protein CASGLSVAASTDTQYF.

The rearrangement joins TRBV14 to TRBJ1-2, with 10 bases lining up with TRBD1. Germline CDR1 is SGHDN and CDR2 is FVKESK. J lost 3 bases, V lost 2 bases, and 3 bases had no gene match. The length of the CDR3 is 15 residues. CDR3 sequence (DNA): TGTGCCAGCAGCCAACCGGGACAGGGGTACTATGGCTACACCTTC. Its protein product is CASSQPGQGYYGYTF.

The chain combines TRBV24-1 with TRBJ1-2; D uncertain. CDR1 is KGHDR, CDR2 SFDVKD, per germline. Trimming cost V 2 bases and J 4 bases, with 7 bases left between them. There are 13 residues in the CDR3. Here the CDR3 DNA reads TGTGCCACCAGTGATTCCAGGCTCTATGGCTACACCTTC. This translates into CATSDSRLYGYTF.

This rearrangement joins TRBV18 to TRBJ1-6; TRBD1 matches 8 bases. The V segment lost 5 bases and the J segment 7 bases; nucleotides outside the gene matches: 7. Germline values: CDR1 KGHSH, CDR2 LQKENI. This CDR3 has 15 amino acids. Here the CDR3 reads CASSLGQGRNSPLHF. DNA of the CDR3: TGTGCCAGCTCATTAGGACAGGGTAGGAATTCACCCCTCCACTTT.

This clone appeared a single time. V and J are TRBV10-3 and TRBJ2-3; 10 positions agree with TRBD2. V lost 3 bases to trimming and J lost 6 bases; unmatched junction nucleotides: 9. The CDR3 runs 16 residues. Germline V gene lookup returns CDR1 ENHRY and CDR2 SYGVKD. The CDR3, as DNA: TGTGCCATCAGTGATGGACTAGCGGTACCCCAGGATACGCAGTATTTT. Residues: CAISDGLAVPQDTQYF.

The chain combines TRBV28 with TRBJ1-5, with 9 bases identical to TRBD1. V trimming: 1 base; J trimming: 6 bases; junction bases outside the gene matches: 4. The length of the CDR3 is 15 residues. From germline, CDR1 is MDHEN and CDR2 SYDVKM. Written as DNA, the CDR3 is TGTGCCAGCAGTTTATCCGGGACAGGGATTCAGCCCCAGCATTTT. Translated: CASSLSGTGIQPQHF.

With respect to this clone: The junction and the germline gene differ at one end; a read error may be behind it. The chain recombines TRBV7-2 with TRBJ2-2; TRBD2 aligns across 9 bases. This CDR3 contains 14 residues. Germline V CDR1 and CDR2: SGHTA, FQGNSA. The CDR3 loop reads CASSLAGNTGELFF. The CDR3 region has the DNA TGTGCCAGCAGCCTAGCGGGAAACACCGGGGAGCTGTTTTTT.